Shown below are 32 T cell receptor beta chains from a single sample sequenced in a study of cytomegalovirus exposure and HLA in healthy donors. Use of 60 Vbeta and 13 Jbeta primers characterized the PCR. Using immunoSEQ multiplex PCR, the repertoire was profiled, and TCRdb retains in-frame clones only, with some absent. The data contain approximately 150,000 clones, roughly 80% of them singletons. The sample was PBMCs. The receptors come from a man younger than 30 in good health and CMV-seropositive.

This clone has a handful of counts. This rearrangement joins TRBV29-1 to TRBJ2-5; TRBD2 aligns across 14 bases. Germline-derived CDR1 and CDR2 are SQVTM and ANQGSEA. The CDR3 covers 15 residues. V shed 8 bases and J 5 bases; nucleotides not matched to a gene: 10. DNA for the CDR3: TGCAGCCTACGGACTAGCGGGAGGACGTGGGAGACCCAGTACTTC. Translation gives CSLRTSGRTWETQYF.

V gene TRBV14 combines with J gene TRBJ1-1; 7 bases agree with TRBD1. This CDR3 has 14 amino acids. CDR1 and CDR2 (germline): SGHDN, FVKESK. The J segment lost 5 bases and the V segment lost 1 base, leaving 4 bases of the junction unmatched. This CDR3 is CASSQVAGGTEAFF. In nucleotides, the CDR3 is TGTGCCAGCAGCCAAGTGGCAGGGGGGACTGAAGCTTTCTTT.

The chain links TRBV19 to TRBJ2-1; perhaps TRBD2 as D (6 bases). CDR3 length: 16 amino acids. V shed 3 bases and J shed 4 bases, with 16 bases lying between them. Germline values: CDR1 LNHDA, CDR2 SQIVND (reference sequence). CDR3 region: CASSIDRERTYNEQFF. The DNA of the CDR3 is TGTGCCAGTAGTATTGATCGGGAGAGGACTTACAATGAGCAGTTCTTC.

This clone has more than one count but fewer than ten. V usage is TRBV28 and J usage is TRBJ1-2; 7 bases map to TRBD1. CDR3 size: 16 residues. Looked up from germline, CDR1 is MDHEN and CDR2 is SYDVKM. With 7 bases clipped from V and 5 bases from J, the junction kept 16 bases outside the gene matches. DNA for the CDR3: TGTGCCAGCACACGATTCCCGGGACAGACGGCTTATGGCTACACCTTC. Amino acids: CASTRFPGQTAYGYTF.

The chain couples TRBV18 to TRBJ1-5, with TRBD1 identical over 9 bases. The CDR3 contains 17 residues. The V segment lost 5 bases and the J segment 0 bases; nucleotides outside the gene matches: 8. Germline V CDR1 and CDR2: KGHSH, LQKENI. This CDR3 reads CASSADRGDYSNQPQHF. In nucleotides, the CDR3 is TGTGCCAGCTCAGCCGACAGGGGGGATTATAGCAATCAGCCCCAGCATTTT.

The chain links TRBV29-1 to TRBJ2-3; perhaps TRBD1 as D (5 bases). Germline loops: CDR1 SQVTM, CDR2 ANQGSEA. The CDR3 has 15 amino acids. The V and J ends lost 5 bases and 3 bases respectively, with 18 bases between them. This chain's CDR3 is CSVSTAYPETDTQYF. The DNA of the CDR3 is TGCAGCGTTTCGACAGCCTACCCGGAGACAGATACGCAGTATTTT.

This sequence joins TRBV30 and TRBJ1-1; D remains unclear. Germline V gene data show CDR1 as GTSNPN and CDR2 as SVGIG (reference sequence). Trimming left V 0 bases short and J 0 bases short, with 8 bases between. The CDR3 has 14 amino acids. The CDR3 bases are TGTGCCTGGAGTGTGGCGGCGGTGAACACTGAAGCTTTCTTT. Translated: CAWSVAAVNTEAFF.

For the CDR3, the DNA is TGCGCCAGCAGCCAGGGGGCGACCGGGGAGCTGTTTTTT. It specifies CASSQGATGELFF. This sequence joins TRBV4-1 and TRBJ2-2, with D perhaps matching TRBD1 (6 bases). The length of the CDR3 is 13 residues. Trimming took off 3 bases at V and 5 bases at J, with 7 bases between the two ends. The germline V gene has CDR1 MGHRA and CDR2 YSYEKL.

The rearrangement links TRBV18 to TRBJ1-1; 7 bases are shared with TRBD1. V trimming: 7 bases; J trimming: 2 bases; junction bases outside the gene matches: 7. The germline V gene has CDR1 KGHSH and CDR2 LQKENI. The CDR3 is 14 amino acids. The CDR3 sequence is CASCPTGINTEAFF. CDR3 nucleotide sequence: TGTGCCAGCTGCCCGACAGGGATAAACACTGAAGCTTTCTTT.

V is TRBV7-2 and J is TRBJ1-3, with TRBD1 identical over 9 bases. The length of the CDR3 is 17 residues. The trim removed 1 base at V and 3 bases at J, leaving 7 bases unmatched. Per germline, CDR1 SGHTA and CDR2 FQGNSA. CDR3 DNA: TGTGCCAGCAGCTTAGTCCCGACAGGGGGATTTGGAAACACCATATATTTT. It codes for CASSLVPTGGFGNTIYF.

V usage is TRBV7-8 and J usage is TRBJ2-1; possible D gene TRBD2, 6 bases. Germline values: CDR1 SGHVS, CDR2 FQNEAQ. Trimming took off 5 bases at V and 2 bases at J, with 25 bases between the two ends. The CDR3 totals 19 residues. CDR3 sequence reads: CASSLRSILVGGAYNEQFF. The CDR3 bases are TGTGCCAGCAGCCTAAGATCAATTCTAGTGGGGGGTGCCTACAATGAGCAGTTCTTC.

The rearrangement links TRBV28 to TRBJ2-1, with 11 positions matching TRBD1. This CDR3 contains 13 residues. Losses at the gene ends were 7 bases for V and 6 bases for J; bases not matched to a gene: 2. Germline CDR1 MDHEN, CDR2 SYDVKM. The CDR3: CASIGTGGNEQFF. CDR3 DNA sequence: TGTGCCAGCATCGGGACAGGGGGCAATGAGCAGTTCTTC.

The CDR3: CASSGPGQRNTGELFF. The DNA of the CDR3 is TGTGCCAGCAGTGGGCCGGGACAGCGAAACACCGGGGAGCTGTTTTTT. The chain is built from TRBV6-1 and TRBJ2-2, with TRBD1 matching over 7 bases. The CDR3 is 16 residues long. Germline V lookup: CDR1 MNHNS, CDR2 SASEGT. The junction had 7 bases not matched to a gene; V was cut back by 4 bases and J by 2 bases.

V is TRBV29-1 and J is TRBJ2-7, with TRBD1 as a possible D gene (6 bases). Trimming took off 6 bases at V and 5 bases at J, with 23 bases between the two ends. From germline, CDR1 is SQVTM and CDR2 ANQGSEA. This CDR3 region has 15 residues. The CDR3 is CSVYHPGQGSNEQYF. In DNA form, the CDR3 reads TGCAGCGTCTACCATCCGGGACAAGGCTCGAACGAGCAGTACTTC.

This chain uses TRBV4-2 with TRBJ1-4; 7 nucleotides match TRBD1. The CDR3 sequence is 17 residues long. Germline V gene lookup returns CDR1 LGHNA and CDR2 YNFKEQ. Trimming took 1 base from V and 4 from J; bases not matched to a gene: 9. The CDR3 protein is CASSQGPGTAYNEKLFF. CDR3 in DNA: TGTGCCAGCAGCCAAGGACCCGGGACAGCTTATAATGAAAAACTGTTTTTT.

The V gene is TRBV4-1, the J gene TRBJ1-2, with unresolved D. The CDR3 loop spans 15 amino acids. Trimming pared 1 base from V and 0 bases from J, leaving 9 bases between. The germline gives CDR1 MGHRA, CDR2 YSYEKL. The CDR3 bases are TGCGCCAGCAGCCAAGGAACAGTGGCTAACTATGGCTACACCTTC. Protein product: CASSQGTVANYGYTF.

V usage is TRBV10-3 and J usage is TRBJ1-2; 8 bases agree with TRBD1. The CDR3 runs 15 residues. Germline lookup yields CDR1 ENHRY and CDR2 SYGVKD. The ends lost 0 bases at V and 7 bases at J; junction bases unmatched: 7. The CDR3 nucleotides are TGTGCCATCAGTGAGTCGAGACAGGGGCAATTTGGCTACACCTTC. Amino acid sequence: CAISESRQGQFGYTF.

The CDR3 coding sequence is TGTGCCTGGGGACAGAACACTGAAGCTTTCTTT. As protein: CAWGQNTEAFF. The chain combines TRBV30 with TRBJ1-1, with a possible D match to TRBD1 (5 bases). Per the germline V gene, CDR1 is GTSNPN and CDR2 is SVGIG (reference sequence). With 5 bases removed from V and 1 base from J, the gap between germline ends came to 5 bases. This CDR3 contains 11 residues.

The sample holds a few counts of this clone. The rearrangement joins TRBV5-6 to TRBJ1-6; 9 bases line up with TRBD1. This CDR3 has 14 residues. Losses at the gene ends were 4 bases for V and 9 bases for J; bases not matched to a gene: 5. CDR1 and CDR2 (germline): SGHDT, YYEEEE. For the CDR3, the DNA is TGTGCCAGCAGCGATGGGACAGGGCCTTCACCCCTCCACTTT. Encoded protein: CASSDGTGPSPLHF.

The rearrangement joins TRBV28 to TRBJ1-2; TRBD1 agrees at 8 bases. The V gene's germline CDR1 is MDHEN and CDR2 SYDVKM. J was trimmed by 1 base and V by 1 base; bases with no gene match: 11. The CDR3 runs 18 residues. CDR3 nucleotide sequence: TGTGCCAGCAGTTTATTAAGGGAGCTAGGACAGGGTAACTATGGCTACACCTTC. This sequence encodes CASSLLRELGQGNYGYTF.

The genes are TRBV11-2 and TRBJ2-1, with 9 positions matching TRBD1. The CDR3 loop spans 16 amino acids. Looked up from germline, CDR1 is SGHAT and CDR2 is FQNNGV. The V gene end was trimmed by 0 bases and the J gene end by 6 bases; junction bases not matched to a gene: 6. Here the CDR3 reads CASSLDSGQGINEQFF. The CDR3 nucleotides are TGTGCCAGCAGCTTAGATTCCGGACAGGGGATCAATGAGCAGTTCTTC.

The sample holds a few counts of this clone. The chain uses TRBV6-1 and TRBJ2-7; a possible D gene is TRBD1 (6 bases). The germline V gene encodes CDR1 MNHNS and CDR2 SASEGT. Trimming pared 3 bases from V and 3 bases from J, leaving 12 bases between. The CDR3 runs to 14 residues. The DNA for the CDR3 is TGTGCCAGCAGTGATAGGGACACCTTCTACGAGCAGTACTTC. Translation: CASSDRDTFYEQYF.

The chain joins TRBV5-1 to TRBJ2-2, with D tentatively TRBD1 (5 bases). The CDR3 is made up of 14 amino acids. Germline values: CDR1 SGHRS, CDR2 YFSETQ. V was trimmed by 4 bases and J by 1 base, leaving 8 bases between them. CDR3 in DNA: TGCGCCAGCAGCCCCCAGGGGAACACCGGGGAGCTGTTTTTT. Amino acid sequence: CASSPQGNTGELFF.

The V call is TRBV2, the J call TRBJ2-7, with D tentatively TRBD2 (6 bases). Germline V gene lookup returns CDR1 SNHLY and CDR2 FYNNEI. Trimming shortened V by 2 bases and J by 5 bases, and 16 bases separated the two germline ends. This CDR3 spans 15 amino acids. The CDR3 DNA reads as TGTGCCAGCAGTGAACCAGGGTGGTCGGGGGACGAGCAGTACTTC. It is translated as CASSEPGWSGDEQYF.

V usage is TRBV5-1 and J usage is TRBJ2-1, with 7 bases fitting TRBD2. Germline-derived CDR1 and CDR2 are SGHRS and YFSETQ. The J segment lost 7 bases and the V segment lost 4 bases, leaving 5 bases of the junction unmatched. The CDR3 runs 13 residues. As DNA, the CDR3 is TGCGCCAGCAGCGCCCGGGACTATAATGAGCAGTTCTTC. This translates into CASSARDYNEQFF. Looking up the rest from reference TRBV5-1 and TRBJ2-1 gives the full variable domain: KAGVTQTPRYLIKTRGQQVTLSCSPISGHRSVSWYQQTPGQGLQFLFEYFSETQRNKGNFPGRFSGRQFSNSRSEMNVSTLELGDSALYLCASSARDYNEQFFGPGTRLTVL.

The chain is built from TRBV6-5 and TRBJ2-1; 7 bases agree with TRBD2. V lost 2 bases and J lost 8; bases outside the gene matches: 6. From germline, CDR1 is MNHEY and CDR2 SVGAGI. CDR3 length: 14 amino acids. CDR3 nucleotides: TGTGCCAGCAGTTACAGCGGGACCGTCGATGAGCAGTTCTTC. This translates into CASSYSGTVDEQFF.

The chain links TRBV5-1 to TRBJ2-2; 8 bases line up with TRBD2. Per germline, CDR1 SGHRS and CDR2 YFSETQ. The V gene end was trimmed by 0 bases and the J gene end by 5 bases; junction bases not matched to a gene: 6. The CDR3 loop spans 16 amino acids. This CDR3 is CASSLEAGVGTGELFF. In DNA, the CDR3 is TGCGCCAGCAGCTTGGAAGCGGGAGTCGGGACCGGGGAGCTGTTTTTT.

This clone has just one count. The rearrangement uses TRBV6-5 and TRBJ2-1, with 9 bases fitting TRBD2. CDR1 is MNHEY, CDR2 SVGAGI, per germline. This CDR3 spans 15 amino acids. V was pared by 6 bases and J by 6 bases, with 9 bases of the junction left unmatched. CDR3 sequence: CASRERGAVGNEQFF. The CDR3 bases are TGTGCCAGCAGAGAGCGGGGGGCGGTGGGCAATGAGCAGTTCTTC.

The rearrangement links TRBV7-4 to TRBJ1-1; tentatively, D is TRBD1 (5 bases). The V end was cut by 5 bases, the J end by 3 bases, with 13 bases between. CDR3 length equals 14 residues. CDR1 SGHVT and CDR2 SQSDAQ come from the germline V gene. CDR3 region: CASSNRPGYTEAFF. DNA of the CDR3: TGTGCCAGCAGCAATCGGCCAGGGTACACTGAAGCTTTCTTT. The whole variable domain, filled in from reference TRBV7-4 and TRBJ1-1, reads GAGVSQSPRYKVAKRGRDVALRCDSISGHVTLYWYRQTLGQGSEVLTYSQSDAQRDKSGRPSGRFSAERPERSVSTLKIQRTEQGDSAVYLCASSNRPGYTEAFFGQGTRLTVV.

The V and J genes are TRBV27 and TRBJ1-3; D not resolved. V was clipped by 5 bases and J by 3 bases, with 17 bases between them. CDR3 size: 16 residues. CDR1 MNHEY and CDR2 SMNVEV come from the germline V gene (reference sequence). CDR3 region: CASSPLLDGVGNTIYF. CDR3 sequence (DNA): TGTGCCAGCAGTCCCCTACTAGATGGAGTTGGAAACACCATATATTTT.

This clone came up once. This chain connects TRBV28 to TRBJ1-5; TRBD1 matches 10 bases. CDR1 is MDHEN, CDR2 SYDVKM, per germline. With V trimmed by 6 bases and J by 4 bases, 6 bases remained unmatched. The CDR3 runs 15 residues. CDR3 loop: CASRRQGARNQPQHF. DNA of the CDR3: TGTGCCAGCAGAAGACAGGGGGCCCGGAATCAGCCCCAGCATTTT.

This clone was detected only once. This chain connects TRBV29-1 to TRBJ2-7, with D possibly TRBD1 on 5 matching bases. CDR3 length: 11 amino acids. V lost 7 bases to trimming and J lost 6 bases, with 13 bases between them. CDR1 is SQVTM and CDR2 is ANQGSEA in the germline V gene. The DNA for the CDR3 is TGCAGCGCGCGACAGAGTGGCGAGCAGTACTTC. Translation: CSARQSGEQYF.